These 19 T cell receptor beta chains originate from one sample sequenced in a study of neurological immune-mediated disorders. TCRdb reprocessed the 5' RACE reads via MiXCR and lists one record per CDR3 protein. The data contain 25,000 to 35,000 distinct CDR3 sequences, more than 14% of them seen just once; the ten biggest clones take up 25% to 35%. The specimen was PBMCs. These receptors were obtained from a man in his sixties or seventies in good health.

By proportion, this clonotype is medium-sized. The genes are TRBV7-2 and TRBJ2-2; 9 bases are shared with TRBD1. CDR1 and CDR2 from the germline V gene are SGHTA and FQGNSA. V shed 5 bases, J shed 4 bases, and the junction held 5 bases outside the gene matches. CDR3 length: 15 residues. The CDR3 sequence: CASSLRDRVTGELFF. The CDR3 nucleotides read TGTGCCAGCAGCCTCCGGGACAGGGTCACCGGGGAGCTGTTTTTT.

This clonotype was counted many times. The CDR3 region is CLRGETQYF. CDR3 in DNA: TGTCTTAGGGGCGAGACCCAGTACTTC. The rearrangement joins TRBV7-3 to TRBJ2-5, with D possibly being TRBD1 (5 bases). This CDR3 is 9 amino acids long. CDR1 is SGHTA and CDR2 is FQGTGA in the germline V gene.

This clonotype occurred many times. This chain uses TRBV12-3 or TRBV12-4 with TRBJ2-1; D not certain. The V and J ends lost 3 bases and 1 base respectively, with 7 bases between them. CDR3 length: 14 amino acids. The CDR3 here is CASSLSESYNEQFF. The CDR3 nucleotides read TGTGCCAGCAGTTTGAGCGAATCCTACAATGAGCAGTTCTTC.

This clonotype was picked up many times. The chain employs TRBV7-2 and TRBJ1-2; 10 nucleotides line up with TRBD1. This CDR3 has 15 residues. Germline-derived CDR1 and CDR2 are SGHTA and FQGNSA. Trimming at V came to 0 bases and at J to 5 bases, leaving 3 bases not matched to a gene. CDR3 DNA: TGTGCCAGCAGCTTAGCGGTGGGACAGGGGTATGGCTACACCTTC. It encodes CASSLAVGQGYGYTF. The whole variable domain, filled in from reference TRBV7-2 and TRBJ1-2, reads GAGVSQSPSNKVTEKGKDVELRCDPISGHTALYWYRQSLGQGLEFLIYFQGNSAPDKSGLPSDRFSAERTGGSVSTLTIQRTQQEDSAVYLCASSLAVGQGYGYTFGSGTRLTVV.

This clonotype was detected ten times or more. The chain combines TRBV20-1 with TRBJ1-1; D unresolved. Trimming took off 5 bases at V and 0 bases at J, with 10 bases between the two ends. Germline CDR1 reads DFQATT; CDR2 reads SNEGSKA (reference sequence). This CDR3 is 13 amino acids long. CDR3 amino acids: CSAFSFMNTEAFF. DNA of the CDR3: TGCAGTGCTTTCAGTTTTATGAACACTGAAGCTTTCTTT.

Comments on this clonotype: The junction does not match germline at one end; this may be a read error. V gene TRBV7-2 combines with J gene TRBJ2-1, with TRBD2 matching over 8 bases. This CDR3 spans 16 amino acids. Looked up from germline, CDR1 is SGHTA and CDR2 is FQGNSA. CDR3 loop: CASSFGGAGSYNDQFF. The CDR3 region has the DNA TGTGCCAGCAGTTTCGGGGGGGCTGGGTCCTACAATGATCAGTTCTTC.

The chain joins TRBV7-2 to TRBJ2-4; 11 nucleotides align to TRBD2. Germline V gene data show CDR1 as SGHTA and CDR2 as FQGNSA. V shed 5 bases and J 6 bases; nucleotides not matched to a gene: 6. The CDR3 loop spans 15 amino acids. In DNA form, the CDR3 reads TGTGCCAGCAGCCCGGGGCTAGCGGGGGGAAACATTCAGTACTTC. Amino acid sequence: CASSPGLAGGNIQYF.

This clonotype occurred many times. The chain couples TRBV7-2 to TRBJ1-2; 8 bases line up with TRBD1. V lost 2 bases and J lost 5; bases outside the gene matches: 7. CDR3 length equals 15 residues. Per germline, CDR1 SGHTA and CDR2 FQGNSA. The DNA for the CDR3 is TGTGCCAGCAGCTTAAGGGACAGGACGTCTTATGGCTACACCTTC. Translating gives CASSLRDRTSYGYTF.

Concerning this clonotype itself: A read error may account for a junction end that differs from germline. This rearrangement joins TRBV30 to TRBJ1-1; D perhaps matches TRBD1 (5 bases). Germline lookup yields CDR1 GTSNPN and CDR2 SVGIG (reference sequence). The CDR3 loop spans 14 amino acids. CDR3 nucleotide sequence: TGTGCCTGGGGGGGGTATCTTCGGTACACTGAGGCTTTCTTT. Translation: CAWGGYLRYTEAFF.

CDR3: CASRVGSGGFYGGADTQYF. The CDR3 DNA is TGTGCCAGCAGAGTTGGGTCGGGGGGCTTTTATGGGGGGGCAGATACGCAGTATTTT. V usage is TRBV6-5 and J usage is TRBJ2-3; perhaps TRBD2 as D (7 bases). Per the germline V gene, CDR1 is MNHEY and CDR2 is SVGAGI. This CDR3 contains 19 residues. With 6 bases removed from V and 4 bases from J, the gap between germline ends came to 29 bases.

A note on this clonotype: The final CDR3 position lacks the conserved phenylalanine or tryptophan, pointing to a likely read error. This sequence joins TRBV7-6 and TRBJ1-2; weak D call: TRBD1 (5 bases). The CDR3 totals 17 residues. Trimming removed 2 bases from V and 4 bases from J, with 20 bases in between. Per germline, CDR1 SGHVS and CDR2 FNYEAQ. CDR3 sequence: CASSLMGPGGFPYGYTL. The CDR3 DNA sequence: TGTGCCAGCAGCTTAATGGGGCCTGGGGGATTTCCCTATGGCTACACCTTA.

This clonotype appeared many times. The rearrangement links TRBV21-1 to TRBJ2-1. TRBV21-1 is a pseudogene segment. CDR3 length: 12 residues. CDR3 in DNA: TGTGCCAGCAGCAAGGCCCACAATGAGCAGTTCTTC. This encodes CASSKAHNEQFF.

This clonotype occurred many times. This chain joins TRBV5-1 and TRBJ2-7, with D uncertain. The germline V and J ends were trimmed by 0 bases and 0 bases, with 7 bases remaining between them. Germline V gene lookup returns CDR1 SGHRS and CDR2 YFSETQ. The CDR3 spans 14 residues. The CDR3: CASSLGRVSYEQYF. CDR3 nucleotides: TGCGCCAGCAGCTTGGGCCGGGTCTCCTACGAGCAGTACTTC.

Details on this clonotype: An end of the junction differs from the germline gene, which may be a read error. This rearrangement joins TRBV27 to TRBJ1-1, with TRBD1 matching over 8 bases. Germline loops: CDR1 MNHEY, CDR2 SMNVEV (reference sequence). The CDR3 consists of 13 residues. CDR3 DNA: TGTGACAGCAGGGGGCAGATGAACACTGAAGCTTTTTTT. It translates to CDSRGQMNTEAFF.

This clonotype occurred many times. The chain is built from TRBV5-1 and TRBJ1-1; 12 bases are shared with TRBD1. The length of the CDR3 is 17 residues. V trimming: 5 bases; J trimming: 6 bases; junction bases outside the gene matches: 14. In germline, CDR1 is SGHRS, CDR2 YFSETQ. The CDR3 loop reads CASSFAGTGGAWAEAFF. For the CDR3, the DNA is TGCGCCAGCAGTTTCGCCGGGACAGGGGGCGCTTGGGCTGAAGCTTTCTTT.

This clonotype was seen repeatedly, ten times or more. The CDR3 here is CASSFPTIEANIQYF. The DNA for the CDR3 is TGTGCCAGCAGCTTCCCCACGATTGAGGCAAACATTCAGTACTTC. The V call is TRBV13, the J call TRBJ2-4; D remains unclear. The CDR3 contains 15 residues. V shed 3 bases and J shed 6 bases, with 15 bases lying between them. Germline values: CDR1 PRHDT, CDR2 FYEKMQ (reference sequence).

This clonotype was seen at least ten times. This rearrangement joins TRBV12-3 or TRBV12-4 to TRBJ2-7; 8 nucleotides line up with TRBD1. V trimming: 2 bases; J trimming: 5 bases; junction bases outside the gene matches: 8. The CDR3 has 15 residues. The CDR3 sequence: CASSLTRTGYDEQYF. In nucleotides, the CDR3 is TGTGCCAGCAGTTTAACTCGGACAGGGTACGACGAGCAGTACTTC.

This clonotype has at least ten counts. The chain uses TRBV24-1 and TRBJ1-5, with D perhaps matching TRBD1 (5 bases). The CDR3 is 18 amino acids. Per germline, CDR1 KGHDR and CDR2 SFDVKD. The ends were cut back, 9 bases at V and 0 bases at J, with 23 bases in the middle. The CDR3 DNA follows: TGTGCCACCGACCTTAAGGAGGCGGGGCCGTATAGCAATCAGCCCCAGCATTTT. As protein: CATDLKEAGPYSNQPQHF.

This clonotype was recorded at least ten times. This chain connects TRBV5-4 to TRBJ2-7; no firm D call. CDR3 size: 14 residues. Germline V lookup: CDR1 SGHNT, CDR2 YYREEE (reference sequence). Trimming shortened V by 4 bases and J by 5 bases, and 16 bases separated the two germline ends. The CDR3 DNA reads TGTGCCAGCAGCCCCTCGGCAAAGCGCAACGAGCAGTACTTC. Its protein product is CASSPSAKRNEQYF. Full variable domain (remainder filled in from reference TRBV5-4 and TRBJ2-7): ETGVTQSPTHLIKTRGQQVTLRCSSQSGHNTVSWYQQALGQGPQFIFQYYREEENGRGNFPPRFSGLQFPNYSSELNVNALELDDSALYLCASSPSAKRNEQYFGPGTRLTVT.